This T cell receptor beta chain was retrieved from a study of T cells expressing NK-cell markers. In the study overall: Eight donors were sequenced, seven testing HCMV-seropositive and one testing seronegative. Regarding the study as a whole: Whether expanded NKG2C+ T cell clones were HCMV-specific remained unclear. Topping the CD3+CD56-NKG2C+ fraction as well were these clonotypes, in a handful of donors.

CDR3 length: 15 residues. Per the germline V gene, CDR1 is SGHRS and CDR2 is YFSETQ. UMI-tagged 5'RACE template switching yielded the TCR beta cDNA. TCRdb reworked the 5' RACE reads into one entry per CDR3 protein, no DNA. The sample's table shows around 470,000 distinct CDR3 sequences. Worth noting for this clonotype: Its antigen is undetermined.

This clonotype was obtained from a woman between 50 and 59 years old in good health. The V call is TRBV5-1, the J call TRBJ1-5; TCRdb designates TRBD1, a call that cannot be tested without DNA. The specimen was blood T cells: a sorted CD56 or NKG2C T cell subset, CD4+ or CD8+ T cells, or bulk PBMC T cells (not recorded which). CDR3 in amino acids: CASSSSGESNQPQHF.